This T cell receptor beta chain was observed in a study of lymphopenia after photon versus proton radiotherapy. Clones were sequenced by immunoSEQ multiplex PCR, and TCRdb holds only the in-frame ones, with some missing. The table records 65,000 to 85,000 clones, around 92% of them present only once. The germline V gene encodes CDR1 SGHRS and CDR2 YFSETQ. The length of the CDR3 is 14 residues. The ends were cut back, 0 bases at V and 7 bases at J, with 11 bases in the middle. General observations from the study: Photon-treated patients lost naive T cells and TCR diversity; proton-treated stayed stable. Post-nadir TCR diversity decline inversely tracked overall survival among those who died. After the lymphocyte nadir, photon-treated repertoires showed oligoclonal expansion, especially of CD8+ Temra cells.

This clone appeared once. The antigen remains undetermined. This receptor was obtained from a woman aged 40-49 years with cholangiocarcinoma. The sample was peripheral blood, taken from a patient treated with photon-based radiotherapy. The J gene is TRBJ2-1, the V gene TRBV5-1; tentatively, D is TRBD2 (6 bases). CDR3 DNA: TGCGCCAGCAGCTTGGTGGCGGGAAAGAATGAGCAGTTCTTC. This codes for CASSLVAGKNEQFF.